This TCR beta chain was sequenced during a study of cytomegalovirus exposure and HLA in healthy donors. The PCR ran on 60 Vbeta and 13 Jbeta primers. Libraries were prepared by immunoSEQ multiplex PCR; TCRdb keeps only in-frame clonotypes and omits some of them. The data contain over 95,000 clones, approximately 80% of them singletons. The CDR3 length is 13 residues. V was shortened by 2 bases and J by 8 bases, with 11 bases between the two germline ends. Germline CDR1 is SGHRS and CDR2 is YFSETQ. The chain has TRBV5-1 and TRBJ2-1; D call uncertain. This sequence originates from a man aged 35 to 55 in good health and CMV-seropositive. The sequencing input was PBMCs. The CDR3 DNA is TGCGCCAGCAGCTTCCAGGTTATCGATGAGCAGTTCTTC. This codes for CASSFQVIDEQFF.